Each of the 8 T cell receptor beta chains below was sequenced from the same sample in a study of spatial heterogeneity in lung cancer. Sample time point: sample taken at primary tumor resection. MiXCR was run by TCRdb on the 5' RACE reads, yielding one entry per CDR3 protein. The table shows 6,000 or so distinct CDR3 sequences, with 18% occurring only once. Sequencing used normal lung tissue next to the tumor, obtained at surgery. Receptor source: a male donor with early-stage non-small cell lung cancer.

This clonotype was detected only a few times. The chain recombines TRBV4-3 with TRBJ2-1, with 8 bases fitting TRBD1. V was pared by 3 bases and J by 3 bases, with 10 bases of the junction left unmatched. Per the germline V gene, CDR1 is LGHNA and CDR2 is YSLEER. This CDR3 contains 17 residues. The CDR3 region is CASSQYTPDRVYNEQFF. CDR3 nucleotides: TGCGCCAGCAGCCAGTATACCCCGGACAGGGTCTACAATGAGCAGTTCTTC.

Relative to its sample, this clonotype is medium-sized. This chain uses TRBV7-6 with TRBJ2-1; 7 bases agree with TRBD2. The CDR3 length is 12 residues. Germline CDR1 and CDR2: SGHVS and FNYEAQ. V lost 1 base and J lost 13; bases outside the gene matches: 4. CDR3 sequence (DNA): TGTGCCAGCAGCTTAGGCGGGACTATTCAGTTCTTC. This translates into CASSLGGTIQFF.

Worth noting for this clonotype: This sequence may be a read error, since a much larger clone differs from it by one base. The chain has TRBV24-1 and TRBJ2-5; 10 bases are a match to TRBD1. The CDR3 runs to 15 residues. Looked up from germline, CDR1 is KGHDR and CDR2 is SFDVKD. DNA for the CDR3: TGTGCCACCAGTGATCCTGCGGGGACAGGGGAGACCCCGTACTTC. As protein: CATSDPAGTGETPYF.

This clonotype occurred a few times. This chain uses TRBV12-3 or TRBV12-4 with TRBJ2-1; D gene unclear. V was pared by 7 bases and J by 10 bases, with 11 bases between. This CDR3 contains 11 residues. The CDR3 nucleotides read TGTGCCAGCACCCCTGGAGTCGAGCAGTTCTTC. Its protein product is CASTPGVEQFF.

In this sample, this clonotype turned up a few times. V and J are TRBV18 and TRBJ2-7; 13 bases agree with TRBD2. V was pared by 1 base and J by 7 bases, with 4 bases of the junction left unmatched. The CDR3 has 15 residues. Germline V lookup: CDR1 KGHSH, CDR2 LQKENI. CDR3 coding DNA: TGTGCCAGCTCACCACGGACTAGCGGGAGTTCTGAGCAGTACTTC. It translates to CASSPRTSGSSEQYF.

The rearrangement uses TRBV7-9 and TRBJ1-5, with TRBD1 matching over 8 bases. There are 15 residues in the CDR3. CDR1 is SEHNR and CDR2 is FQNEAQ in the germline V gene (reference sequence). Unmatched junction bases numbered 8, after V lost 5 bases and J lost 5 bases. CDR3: CASSAGTGVYQPQHF. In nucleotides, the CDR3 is TGTGCCAGCAGCGCCGGGACAGGAGTTTATCAGCCCCAGCATTTT.

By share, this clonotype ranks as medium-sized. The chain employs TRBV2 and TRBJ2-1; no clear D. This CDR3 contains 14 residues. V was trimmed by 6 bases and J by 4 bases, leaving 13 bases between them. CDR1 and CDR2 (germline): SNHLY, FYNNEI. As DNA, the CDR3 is TGTGCCAGCAGCCCCCTCTCCGGGTACAATGAGCAGTTCTTC. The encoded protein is CASSPLSGYNEQFF.

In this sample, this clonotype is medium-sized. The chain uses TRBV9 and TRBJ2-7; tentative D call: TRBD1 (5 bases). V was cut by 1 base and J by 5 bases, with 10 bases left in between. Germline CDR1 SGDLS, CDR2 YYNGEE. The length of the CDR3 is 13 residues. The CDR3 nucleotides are TGTGCCAGCAGCGTAAAGGGGAACCACGAGCAGTACTTC. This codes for CASSVKGNHEQYF. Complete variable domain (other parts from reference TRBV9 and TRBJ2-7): DSGVTQTPKHLITATGQRVTLRCSPRSGDLSVYWYQQSLDQGLQFLIQYYNGEERAKGNILERFSAQQFPDLHSELNLSSLELGDSALYFCASSVKGNHEQYFGPGTRLTVT.